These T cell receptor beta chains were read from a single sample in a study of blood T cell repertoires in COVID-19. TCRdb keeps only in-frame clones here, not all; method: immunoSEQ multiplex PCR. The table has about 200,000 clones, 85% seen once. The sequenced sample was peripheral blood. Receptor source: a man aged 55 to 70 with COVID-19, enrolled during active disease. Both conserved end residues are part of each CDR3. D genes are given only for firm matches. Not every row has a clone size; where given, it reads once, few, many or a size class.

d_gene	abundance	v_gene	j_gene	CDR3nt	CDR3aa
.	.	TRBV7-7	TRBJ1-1	TGTGCCAGCAGTCGCGACAGGAACACTGAAGCTTTCTTT	CASSRDRNTEAFF
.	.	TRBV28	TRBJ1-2	TGTGCCAGCAGCCTGTCGGGAGGGTATGGCTACACCTTC	CASSLSGGYGYTF
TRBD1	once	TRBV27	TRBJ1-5	TGTGCCAGCAGTTCCATGGGACAGGGAAATCAGCCCCAGCATTTT	CASSSMGQGNQPQHF
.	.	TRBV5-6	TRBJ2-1	TGTGCCAGCAGCTTACAATCCGGGGGTCACCAGTTCTTC	CASSLQSGGHQFF
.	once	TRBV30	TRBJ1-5	TGTGCCTGGAGTGTAGGCCCCTTTAGGACAGACAATCAGCCCCAGCATTTT	CAWSVGPFRTDNQPQHF
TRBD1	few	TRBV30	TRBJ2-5	TGTGCCTGGAGTGGCGGACAGGGGCCACAAGAGACCCAGTACTTC	CAWSGGQGPQETQYF
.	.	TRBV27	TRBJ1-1	TGTGCCAGCAGTTTTGGTGGAAGAGGTAACACTGAAGCTTTCTTT	CASSFGGRGNTEAFF
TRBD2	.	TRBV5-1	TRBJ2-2	TGCGCCAGCAGCCCGGGACTAGCGGGATCCGGGGAGCTGTTTTTT	CASSPGLAGSGELFF
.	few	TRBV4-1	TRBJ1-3	TGCGCCAGCAGCCACCCGGGGTGGGAAAGGGGAAACACCATATATTTT	CASSHPGWERGNTIYF
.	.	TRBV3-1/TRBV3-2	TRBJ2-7	TGTGCCAGCAGCCCGCTAGGACAGACCTACGAGCAGTACTTC	CASSPLGQTYEQYF
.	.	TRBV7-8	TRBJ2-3	TGTGCCAGCAGCTTTGACAGAAGCACAGATACGCAGTATTTT	CASSFDRSTDTQYF